This passage covers 5 T cell receptor beta chains from one sample sequenced in a study of blood T cell repertoires in COVID-19. Clones were sequenced by immunoSEQ multiplex PCR, and TCRdb holds only the in-frame ones, with some missing. Of 300,000 or so clones in the sample, about 90% were seen once. The sample consisted of peripheral blood. These receptors were collected from a woman between 50 and 59 years old who had recovered from COVID-19.

J is TRBJ2-1 and V is TRBV4-1, with D possibly being TRBD1 (6 bases). The length of the CDR3 is 15 residues. V was cut by 0 bases and J by 0 bases, with 6 bases left in between. Germline V lookup: CDR1 MGHRA, CDR2 YSYEKL. In DNA, the CDR3 is TGCGCCAGCAGCCAAGAACAGGGCTCCTACAATGAGCAGTTCTTC. It translates to CASSQEQGSYNEQFF.

The chain employs TRBV5-8 and TRBJ2-1; 7 positions agree with TRBD1. This CDR3 spans 14 amino acids. Per germline, CDR1 SGHTS and CDR2 YDEGEE. V gave up 2 bases and J gave up 7 bases; unmatched junction bases: 6. CDR3: CASSFGTARNEQFF. The CDR3, as DNA: TGTGCCAGCAGCTTCGGGACAGCCCGAAATGAGCAGTTCTTC.

The genes are TRBV7-2 and TRBJ1-4, with TRBD1 as a possible D gene (5 bases). The germline V gene encodes CDR1 SGHTA and CDR2 FQGNSA. CDR3 length: 14 residues. The V and J ends lost 2 bases and 8 bases respectively, with 12 bases between them. CDR3 sequence (DNA): TGTGCCAGCAGCTTAACGGCGGGGCGGGAAAAACTGTTTTTT. Translation gives CASSLTAGREKLFF. Complete variable domain (other parts from reference TRBV7-2 and TRBJ1-4): GAGVSQSPSNKVTEKGKDVELRCDPISGHTALYWYRQSLGQGLEFLIYFQGNSAPDKSGLPSDRFSAERTGGSVSTLTIQRTQQEDSAVYLCASSLTAGREKLFFGSGTQLSVL.

V gene TRBV30 combines with J gene TRBJ1-6, with TRBD1 matching 8 bases. With 7 bases clipped from V and 10 bases from J, the junction kept 9 bases outside the gene matches. This CDR3 has 13 amino acids. Germline V gene data show CDR1 as GTSNPN and CDR2 as SVGIG (reference sequence). In nucleotides, the CDR3 is TGTGCCTCCCGACAGGGGATAAGGTCACCCCTCCACTTT. It yields the protein CASRQGIRSPLHF.

The rearrangement uses TRBV2 and TRBJ1-2; TRBD1 might be the D (6 bases). V was pared by 6 bases and J by 4 bases, with 12 bases between. Germline lookup yields CDR1 SNHLY and CDR2 FYNNEI. The CDR3 is 13 amino acids. CDR3 nucleotide sequence: TGTGCCAGCAGGGACAGCCCTAGCTATGGCTACACCTTC. It yields the protein CASRDSPSYGYTF.